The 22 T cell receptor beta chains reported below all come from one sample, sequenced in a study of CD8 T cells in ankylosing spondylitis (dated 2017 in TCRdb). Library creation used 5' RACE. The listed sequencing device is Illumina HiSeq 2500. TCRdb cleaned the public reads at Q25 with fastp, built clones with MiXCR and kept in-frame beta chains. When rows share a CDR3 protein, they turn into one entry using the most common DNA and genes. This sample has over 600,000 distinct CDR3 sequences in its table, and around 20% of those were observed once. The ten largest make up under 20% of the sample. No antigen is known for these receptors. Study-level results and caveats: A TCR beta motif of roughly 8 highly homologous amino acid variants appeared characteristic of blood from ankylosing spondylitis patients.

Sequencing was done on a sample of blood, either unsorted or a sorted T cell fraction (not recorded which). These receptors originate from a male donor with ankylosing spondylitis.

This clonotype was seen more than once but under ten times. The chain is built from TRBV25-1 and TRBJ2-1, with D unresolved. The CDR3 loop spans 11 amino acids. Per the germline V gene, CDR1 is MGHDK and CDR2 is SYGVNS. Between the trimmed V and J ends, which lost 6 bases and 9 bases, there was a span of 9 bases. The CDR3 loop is CASRGLGEQFF. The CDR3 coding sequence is TGTGCCAGCAGGGGGTTAGGTGAGCAGTTCTTC.

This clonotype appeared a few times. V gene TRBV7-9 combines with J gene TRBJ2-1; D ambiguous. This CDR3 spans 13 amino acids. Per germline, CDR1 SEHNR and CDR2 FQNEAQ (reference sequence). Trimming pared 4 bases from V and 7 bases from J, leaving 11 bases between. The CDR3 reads CASSSATSNEQFF. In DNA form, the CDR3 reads TGTGCCAGCAGCTCCGCGACTTCTAATGAGCAGTTCTTC.

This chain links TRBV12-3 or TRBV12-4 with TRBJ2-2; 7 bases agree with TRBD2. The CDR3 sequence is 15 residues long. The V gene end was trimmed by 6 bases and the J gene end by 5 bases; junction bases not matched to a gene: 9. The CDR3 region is CASSPGRGWTGELFF. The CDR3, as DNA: TGTGCCAGCAGCCCCGGGCGGGGGTGGACCGGGGAGCTGTTTTTT.

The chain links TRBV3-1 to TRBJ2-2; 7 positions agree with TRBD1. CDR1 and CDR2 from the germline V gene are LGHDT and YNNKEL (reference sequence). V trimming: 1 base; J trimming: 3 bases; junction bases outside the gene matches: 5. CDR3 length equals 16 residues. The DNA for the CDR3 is TGTGCCAGCAGCCAAGGAAGGACAGGATACACCGGGGAGCTGTTTTTT. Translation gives CASSQGRTGYTGELFF. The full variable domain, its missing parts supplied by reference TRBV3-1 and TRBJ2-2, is DTAVSQTPKYLVTQMGNDKSIKCEQNLGHDTMYWYKQDSKKFLKIMFSYNNKELIINETVPNRFSPKSPDKAHLNLHINSLELGDSAVYFCASSQGRTGYTGELFFGEGSRLTVL.

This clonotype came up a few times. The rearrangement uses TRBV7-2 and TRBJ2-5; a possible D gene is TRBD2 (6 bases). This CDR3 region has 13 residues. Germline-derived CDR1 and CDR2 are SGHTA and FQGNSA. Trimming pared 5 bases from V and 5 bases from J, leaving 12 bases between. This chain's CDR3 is CASSRGMDETQYF. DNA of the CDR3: TGTGCCAGCAGCCGGGGGATGGATGAGACCCAGTACTTC.

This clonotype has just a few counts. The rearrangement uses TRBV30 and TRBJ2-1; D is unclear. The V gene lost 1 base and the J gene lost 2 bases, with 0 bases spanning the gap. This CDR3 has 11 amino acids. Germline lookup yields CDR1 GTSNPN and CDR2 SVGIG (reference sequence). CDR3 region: CAWSAYNEQFF. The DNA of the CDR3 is TGTGCCTGGAGTGCCTACAATGAGCAGTTCTTC.

CDR3 protein: CASSPGTAGGNTEAFF. The CDR3 coding sequence is TGCGCCAGCAGCCCCGGGACTGCTGGGGGGAACACTGAAGCTTTCTTT. The rearrangement uses TRBV5-1 and TRBJ1-1; D might be TRBD1 (5 bases). Germline V gene data show CDR1 as SGHRS and CDR2 as YFSETQ. The CDR3 runs 16 residues. The V gene lost 4 bases and the J gene lost 1 base, with 17 bases spanning the gap. Drawing the rest from reference TRBV5-1 and TRBJ1-1, the complete variable domain is KAGVTQTPRYLIKTRGQQVTLSCSPISGHRSVSWYQQTPGQGLQFLFEYFSETQRNKGNFPGRFSGRQFSNSRSEMNVSTLELGDSALYLCASSPGTAGGNTEAFFGQGTRLTVV.

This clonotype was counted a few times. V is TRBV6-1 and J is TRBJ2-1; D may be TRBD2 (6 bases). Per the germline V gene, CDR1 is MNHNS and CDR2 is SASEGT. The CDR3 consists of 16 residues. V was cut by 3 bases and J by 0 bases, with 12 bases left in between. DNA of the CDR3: TGTGCCAGCAGTGATAGCGGCAGTAGCTCCTACAATGAGCAGTTCTTC. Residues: CASSDSGSSSYNEQFF.

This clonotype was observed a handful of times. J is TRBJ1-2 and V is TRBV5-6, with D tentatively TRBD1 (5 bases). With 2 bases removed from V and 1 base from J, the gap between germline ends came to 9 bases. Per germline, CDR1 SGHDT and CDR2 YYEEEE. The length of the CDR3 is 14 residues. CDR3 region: CASSLNRINYGYTF. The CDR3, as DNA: TGTGCCAGCAGCTTAAACAGGATTAACTATGGCTACACCTTC.

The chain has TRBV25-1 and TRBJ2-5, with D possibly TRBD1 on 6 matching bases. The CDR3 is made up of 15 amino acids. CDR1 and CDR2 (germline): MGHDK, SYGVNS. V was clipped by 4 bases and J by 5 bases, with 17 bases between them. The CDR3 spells CASSVQGKGGETQYF. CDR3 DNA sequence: TGTGCCAGCAGTGTGCAGGGGAAGGGCGGTGAGACCCAGTACTTC.

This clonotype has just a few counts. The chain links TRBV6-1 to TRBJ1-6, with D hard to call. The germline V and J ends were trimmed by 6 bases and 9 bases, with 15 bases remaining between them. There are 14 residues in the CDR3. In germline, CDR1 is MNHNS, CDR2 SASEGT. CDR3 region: CASSDPLRGSPLHF. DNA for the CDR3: TGTGCCAGCAGCGATCCATTGCGTGGTTCACCCCTCCACTTT.

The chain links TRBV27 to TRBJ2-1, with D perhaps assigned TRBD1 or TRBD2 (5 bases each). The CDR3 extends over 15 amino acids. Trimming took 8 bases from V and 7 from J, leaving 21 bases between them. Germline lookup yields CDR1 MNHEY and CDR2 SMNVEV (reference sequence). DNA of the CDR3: TGTGCCAGCCGGGCTAACTCGGTAGGGGAGAATGAGCAGTTCTTC. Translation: CASRANSVGENEQFF.

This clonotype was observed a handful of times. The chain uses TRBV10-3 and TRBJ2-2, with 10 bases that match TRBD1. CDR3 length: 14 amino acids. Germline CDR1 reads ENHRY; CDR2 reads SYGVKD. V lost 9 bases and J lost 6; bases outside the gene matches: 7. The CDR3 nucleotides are TGTGCCATTGCCGGGACAGGGGATCCCGGGGAGCTGTTTTTT. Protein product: CAIAGTGDPGELFF.

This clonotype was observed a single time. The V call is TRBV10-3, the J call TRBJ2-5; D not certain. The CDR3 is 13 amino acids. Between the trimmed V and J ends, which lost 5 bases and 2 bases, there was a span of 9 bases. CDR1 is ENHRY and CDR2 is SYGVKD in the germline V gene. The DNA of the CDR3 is TGTGCCATCAGTACCCTACTTCAAGAGACCCAGTACTTC. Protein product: CAISTLLQETQYF.

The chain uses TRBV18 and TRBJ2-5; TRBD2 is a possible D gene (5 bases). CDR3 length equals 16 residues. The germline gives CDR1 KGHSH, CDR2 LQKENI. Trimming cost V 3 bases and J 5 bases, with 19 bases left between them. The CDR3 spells CASSPPEGGSVETQYF. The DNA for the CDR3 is TGTGCCAGCTCACCTCCCGAGGGCGGGTCAGTGGAGACCCAGTACTTC.

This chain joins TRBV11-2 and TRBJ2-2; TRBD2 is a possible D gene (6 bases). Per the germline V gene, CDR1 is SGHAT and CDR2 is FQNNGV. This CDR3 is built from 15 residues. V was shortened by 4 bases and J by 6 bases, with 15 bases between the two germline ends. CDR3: CASSWGELQSGELFF. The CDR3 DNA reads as TGTGCCAGCAGCTGGGGGGAGCTTCAGTCCGGGGAGCTGTTTTTT.

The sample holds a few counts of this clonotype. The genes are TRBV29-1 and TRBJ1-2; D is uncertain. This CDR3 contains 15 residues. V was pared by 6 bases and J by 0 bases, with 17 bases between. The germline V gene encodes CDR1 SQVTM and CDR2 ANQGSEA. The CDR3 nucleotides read TGCAGCGTGCCCGGGCCCTATCCTTCTAACTATGGCTACACCTTC. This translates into CSVPGPYPSNYGYTF.

The CDR3 region is CSASEGFRPSGRDEQFF. In DNA form, the CDR3 reads TGCAGTGCTAGTGAGGGCTTTAGGCCTAGCGGGCGGGATGAGCAGTTCTTC. The chain is built from TRBV20-1 and TRBJ2-1; 8 bases line up with TRBD2. J lost 8 bases, V lost 3 bases, and 18 bases had no gene match. In germline, CDR1 is DFQATT, CDR2 SNEGSKA (reference sequence). CDR3 size: 17 residues.

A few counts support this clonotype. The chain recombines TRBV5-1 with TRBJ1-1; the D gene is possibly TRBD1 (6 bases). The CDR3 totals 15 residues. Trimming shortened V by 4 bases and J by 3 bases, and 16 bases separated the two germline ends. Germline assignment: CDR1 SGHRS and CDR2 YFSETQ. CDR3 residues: CASSALQGRDTEAFF. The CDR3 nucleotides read TGCGCCAGCAGCGCGTTACAGGGAAGGGACACTGAAGCTTTCTTT.

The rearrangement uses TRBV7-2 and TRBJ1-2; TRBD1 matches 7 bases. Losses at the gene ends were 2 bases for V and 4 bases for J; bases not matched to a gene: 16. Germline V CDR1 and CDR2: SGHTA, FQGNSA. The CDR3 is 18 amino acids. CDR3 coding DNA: TGTGCCAGCAGCTTAACGGGGCAGGGGGACCAGTACTCCTATGGCTACACCTTC. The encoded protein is CASSLTGQGDQYSYGYTF. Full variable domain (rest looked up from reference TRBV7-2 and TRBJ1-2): GAGVSQSPSNKVTEKGKDVELRCDPISGHTALYWYRQSLGQGLEFLIYFQGNSAPDKSGLPSDRFSAERTGGSVSTLTIQRTQQEDSAVYLCASSLTGQGDQYSYGYTFGSGTRLTVV.

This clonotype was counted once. This CDR3 reads CAWSISTYEQYF. CDR3 nucleotide sequence: TGTGCCTGGAGTATCTCTACCTACGAGCAGTACTTC. The chain employs TRBV30 and TRBJ2-7; D is unclear. The V gene lost 2 bases and the J gene lost 2 bases, with 7 bases spanning the gap. CDR3 size: 12 residues. The germline gives CDR1 GTSNPN, CDR2 SVGIG (reference sequence).

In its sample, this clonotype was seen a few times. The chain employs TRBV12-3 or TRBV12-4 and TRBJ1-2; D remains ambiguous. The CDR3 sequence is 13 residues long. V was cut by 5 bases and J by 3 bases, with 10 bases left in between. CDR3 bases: TGTGCCAGCAGTGGTACGTCTGACTATGGCTACACCTTC. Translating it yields CASSGTSDYGYTF.